The clone carrying this T cell receptor (beta chain) was detected once. Generated by immunoSEQ multiplex PCR, the TCRdb table keeps only in-frame clones and is missing some. The table records about 140,000 clones, around 80% of them present only once. This record belongs to a study of blood T cell repertoires in COVID-19. As for the study in general: Material from acute and convalescent COVID-19 was sourced from the United States, Italy and Spain.

Per the germline V gene, CDR1 is SGHNT and CDR2 is YENEEA. Trimming removed 2 bases from V and 6 bases from J; junction bases left unmatched: 3. There are 13 residues in the CDR3. Participants reported their clinical history, and cohort assignment relied on those reports. Sequencing was carried out using PBMCs or T cells enriched from blood (not recorded which). V usage is TRBV11-3 and J usage is TRBJ1-1; 7 bases are a match to TRBD1. The origin of this receptor is a woman aged 45-60 years who had recovered from COVID-19. CDR3 DNA sequence: TGTGCCAGCAGCTTACCAGGGGGGTCTGAAGCTTTCTTT. Its protein product is CASSLPGGSEAFF. Full variable domain (missing parts from reference TRBV11-3 and TRBJ1-1): EAGVVQSPRYKIIEKKQPVAFWCNPISGHNTLYWYLQNLGQGPELLIRYENEEAVDDSQLPKDRFSAERLKGVDSTLKIQPAELGDSAVYLCASSLPGGSEAFFGQGTRLTVV.